This entry is about one TCR beta chain. Each CDR3 protein is one row after TCRdb ran MiXCR on the RT-PCR reads. Among approximately 730,000 distinct CDR3 sequences, approximately 15% were seen once, and the ten largest hold around 7%. The sample belongs to a study of response to subunit inactivated influenza vaccine. This CDR3 region has 15 residues. J lost 3 bases, V lost 0 bases, and 4 bases had no gene match. Germline CDR1 is LGHNA and CDR2 is YSLEER. Sequenced here: PBMCs from blood, sampled 14 days before vaccination. The chain has TRBV4-3 and TRBJ2-7, with TRBD1 matching over 8 bases. The receptor comes from a man aged 50 to 59 who received an inactivated influenza vaccine. CDR3 sequence (DNA): TGCGCCAGCAGCCAAGAGAGACAGGGGCTCTACGAGCAGTACTTC. It translates to CASSQERQGLYEQYF.